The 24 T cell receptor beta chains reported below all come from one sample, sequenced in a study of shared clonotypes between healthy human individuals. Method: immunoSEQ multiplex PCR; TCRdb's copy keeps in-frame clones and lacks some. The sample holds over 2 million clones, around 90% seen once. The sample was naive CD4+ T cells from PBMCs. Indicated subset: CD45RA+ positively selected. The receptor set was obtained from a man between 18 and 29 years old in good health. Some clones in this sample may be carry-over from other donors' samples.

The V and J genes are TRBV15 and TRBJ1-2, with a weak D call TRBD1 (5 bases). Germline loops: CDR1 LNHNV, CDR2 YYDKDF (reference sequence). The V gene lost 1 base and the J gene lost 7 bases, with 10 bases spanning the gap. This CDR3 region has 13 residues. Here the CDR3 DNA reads TGTGCCACCAGCAGAGGAACCAGGGCTGGCTACACCTTC. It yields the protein CATSRGTRAGYTF.

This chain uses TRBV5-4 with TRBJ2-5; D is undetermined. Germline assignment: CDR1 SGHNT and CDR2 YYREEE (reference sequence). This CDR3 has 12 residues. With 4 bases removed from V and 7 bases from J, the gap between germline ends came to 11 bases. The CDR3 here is CASSPSVGTQYF. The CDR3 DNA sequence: TGTGCCAGCAGCCCCTCGGTCGGGACCCAGTACTTC.

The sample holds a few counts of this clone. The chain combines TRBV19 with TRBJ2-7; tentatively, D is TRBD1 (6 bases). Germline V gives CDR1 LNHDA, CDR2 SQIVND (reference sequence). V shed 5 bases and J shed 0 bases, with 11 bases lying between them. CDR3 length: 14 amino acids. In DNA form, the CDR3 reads TGTGCCAGTAGTCCGTGGACAGCCTCCTACGAGCAGTACTTC. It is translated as CASSPWTASYEQYF.

CDR3 nucleotides: TGCGCCAGCAGCATTACCGGGACAGGGGGAGAATTGCAAGATACGCAGTATTTT. It is translated as CASSITGTGGELQDTQYF. This chain joins TRBV5-1 and TRBJ2-3, with 11 bases that match TRBD1. The germline CDR1 and CDR2 sequences are SGHRS and YFSETQ. V lost 4 bases to trimming and J lost 5 bases; unmatched junction nucleotides: 15. CDR3 size: 18 residues.

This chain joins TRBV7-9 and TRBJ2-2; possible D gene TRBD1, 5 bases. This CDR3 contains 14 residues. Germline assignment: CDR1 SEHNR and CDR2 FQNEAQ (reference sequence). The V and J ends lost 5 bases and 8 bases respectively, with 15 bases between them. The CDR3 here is CASSPRTLPGELFF. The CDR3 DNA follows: TGTGCCAGCAGCCCCCGGACATTACCGGGGGAGCTGTTTTTT. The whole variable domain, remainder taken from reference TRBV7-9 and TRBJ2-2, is DTGVSQNPRHKITKRGQNVTFRCDPISEHNRLYWYRQTLGQGPEFLTYFQNEAQLEKSRLLSDRFSAERPKGSFSTLEIQRTEQGDSAMYLCASSPRTLPGELFFGEGSRLTVL.

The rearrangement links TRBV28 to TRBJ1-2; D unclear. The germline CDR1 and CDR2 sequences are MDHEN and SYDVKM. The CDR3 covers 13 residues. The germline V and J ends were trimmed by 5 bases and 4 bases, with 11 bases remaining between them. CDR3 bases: TGTGCCAGCAGTGTCCCTGGTGCCTATGGCTACACCTTC. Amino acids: CASSVPGAYGYTF.

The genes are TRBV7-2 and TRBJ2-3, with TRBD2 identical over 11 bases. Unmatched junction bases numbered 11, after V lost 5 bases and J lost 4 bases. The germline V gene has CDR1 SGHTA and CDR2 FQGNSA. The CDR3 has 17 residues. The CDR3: CASSPPSGTSGPDTQYF. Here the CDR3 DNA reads TGTGCCAGCAGCCCGCCGAGCGGGACTAGCGGTCCAGATACGCAGTATTTT.

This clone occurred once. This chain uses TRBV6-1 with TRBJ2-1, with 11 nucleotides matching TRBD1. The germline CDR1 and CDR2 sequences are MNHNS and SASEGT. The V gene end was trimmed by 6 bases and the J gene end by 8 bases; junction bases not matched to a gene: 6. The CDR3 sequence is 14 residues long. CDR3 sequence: CASRLDRGRDEQFF. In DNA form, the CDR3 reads TGTGCCAGCAGGTTGGACAGGGGGCGAGATGAGCAGTTCTTC.

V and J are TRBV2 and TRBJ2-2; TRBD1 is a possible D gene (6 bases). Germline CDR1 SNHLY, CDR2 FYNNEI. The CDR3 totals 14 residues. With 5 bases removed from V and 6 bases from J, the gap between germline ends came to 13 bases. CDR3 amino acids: CASSYYRVAGELFF. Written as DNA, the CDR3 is TGTGCCAGCAGTTACTACAGGGTGGCCGGGGAGCTGTTTTTT.

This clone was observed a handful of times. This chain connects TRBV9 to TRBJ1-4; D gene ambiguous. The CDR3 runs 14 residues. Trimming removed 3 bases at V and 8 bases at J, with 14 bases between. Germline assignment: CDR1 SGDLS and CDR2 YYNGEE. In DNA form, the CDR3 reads TGTGCCAGCAGCGGACCTTCCCGGGGAGAAAAACTGTTTTTT. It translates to CASSGPSRGEKLFF.

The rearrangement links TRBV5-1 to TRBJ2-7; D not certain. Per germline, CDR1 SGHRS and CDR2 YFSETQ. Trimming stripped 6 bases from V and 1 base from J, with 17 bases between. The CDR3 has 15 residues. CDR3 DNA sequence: TGCGCCAGCACCATCTCACCGGGCAGTTCCTACGAGCAGTACTTC. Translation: CASTISPGSSYEQYF.

The CDR3, as DNA: TGTGCCAGCAGTCGTGACCCAAGGGGAACCTACGAGCAGTACTTC. This translates into CASSRDPRGTYEQYF. The gene calls are TRBV6-5 and TRBJ2-7; TRBD1 is a possible D gene (5 bases). V shed 5 bases and J shed 2 bases, with 16 bases lying between them. CDR1 and CDR2 from the germline V gene are MNHEY and SVGAGI. The CDR3 spans 15 residues.

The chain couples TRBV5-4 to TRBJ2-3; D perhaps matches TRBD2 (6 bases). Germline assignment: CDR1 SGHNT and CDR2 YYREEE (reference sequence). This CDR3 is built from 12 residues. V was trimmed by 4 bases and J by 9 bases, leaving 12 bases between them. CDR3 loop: CASSPQGGTQYF. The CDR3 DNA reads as TGTGCCAGCAGCCCCCAAGGAGGGACGCAGTATTTT. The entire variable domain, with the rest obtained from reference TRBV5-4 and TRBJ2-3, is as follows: ETGVTQSPTHLIKTRGQQVTLRCSSQSGHNTVSWYQQALGQGPQFIFQYYREEENGRGNFPPRFSGLQFPNYSSELNVNALELDDSALYLCASSPQGGTQYFGPGTRLTVL.

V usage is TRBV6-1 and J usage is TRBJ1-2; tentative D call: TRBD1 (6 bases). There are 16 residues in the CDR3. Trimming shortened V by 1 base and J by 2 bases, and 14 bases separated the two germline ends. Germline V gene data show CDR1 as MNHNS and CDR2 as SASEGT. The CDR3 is CASSEVVGGRNYGYTF. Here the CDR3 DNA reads TGTGCCAGCAGTGAAGTGGTTGGGGGGCGCAACTATGGCTACACCTTC.

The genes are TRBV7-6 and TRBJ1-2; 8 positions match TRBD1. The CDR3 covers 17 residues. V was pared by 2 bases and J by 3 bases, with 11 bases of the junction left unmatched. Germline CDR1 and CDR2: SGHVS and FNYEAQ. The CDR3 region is CASSLPSLDREDYGYTF. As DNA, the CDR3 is TGTGCCAGCAGCTTACCCTCTTTGGACAGGGAGGACTATGGCTACACCTTC.

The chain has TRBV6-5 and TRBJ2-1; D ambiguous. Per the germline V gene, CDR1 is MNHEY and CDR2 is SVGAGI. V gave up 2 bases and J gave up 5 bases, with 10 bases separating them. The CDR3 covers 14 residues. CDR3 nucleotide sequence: TGTGCCAGCAGTTACGGTTTTGGGGACAATGAGCAGTTCTTC. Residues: CASSYGFGDNEQFF.

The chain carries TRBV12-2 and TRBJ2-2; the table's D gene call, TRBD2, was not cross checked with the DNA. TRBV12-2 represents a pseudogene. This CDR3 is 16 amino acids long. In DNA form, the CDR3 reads TGTGCAAGTCGCTTAATGGACAGCGGGAGGCCCGGGGAGCTGTTTTTT. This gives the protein CASRLMDSGRPGELFF.

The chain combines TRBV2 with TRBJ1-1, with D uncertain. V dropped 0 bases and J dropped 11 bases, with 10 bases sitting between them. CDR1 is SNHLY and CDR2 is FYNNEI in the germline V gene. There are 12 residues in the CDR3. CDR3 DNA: TGTGCCAGCAGTGAAGCGCCCGAGTCGGCTTTCTTT. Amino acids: CASSEAPESAFF.

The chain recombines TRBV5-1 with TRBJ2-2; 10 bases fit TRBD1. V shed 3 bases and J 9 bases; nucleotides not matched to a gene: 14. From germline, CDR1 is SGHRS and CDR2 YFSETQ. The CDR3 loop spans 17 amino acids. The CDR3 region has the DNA TGCGCCAGCAGCTGGAGTTGGGACAGGGGCGCGAAGAGGGAGCTGTTTTTT. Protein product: CASSWSWDRGAKRELFF.

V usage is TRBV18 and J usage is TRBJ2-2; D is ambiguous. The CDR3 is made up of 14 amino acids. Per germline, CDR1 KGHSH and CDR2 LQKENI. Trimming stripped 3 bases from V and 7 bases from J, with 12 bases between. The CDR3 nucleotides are TGTGCCAGCTCACCGGTACTTCCCTTCGGGGAGCTGTTTTTT. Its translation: CASSPVLPFGELFF.

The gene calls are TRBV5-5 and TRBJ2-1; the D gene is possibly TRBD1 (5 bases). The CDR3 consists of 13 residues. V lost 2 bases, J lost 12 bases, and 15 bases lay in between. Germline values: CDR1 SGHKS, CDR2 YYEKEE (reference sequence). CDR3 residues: CASSFVADQGQFF. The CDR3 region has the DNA TGTGCCAGCAGCTTCGTGGCGGATCAGGGGCAGTTCTTC.

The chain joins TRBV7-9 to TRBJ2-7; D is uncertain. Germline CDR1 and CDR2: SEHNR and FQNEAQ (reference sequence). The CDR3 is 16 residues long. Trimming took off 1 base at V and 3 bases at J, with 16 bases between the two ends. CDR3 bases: TGTGCCAGCAGCTTAGGGCGGCTCCTGGAAGGCTACGAGCAGTACTTC. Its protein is CASSLGRLLEGYEQYF.

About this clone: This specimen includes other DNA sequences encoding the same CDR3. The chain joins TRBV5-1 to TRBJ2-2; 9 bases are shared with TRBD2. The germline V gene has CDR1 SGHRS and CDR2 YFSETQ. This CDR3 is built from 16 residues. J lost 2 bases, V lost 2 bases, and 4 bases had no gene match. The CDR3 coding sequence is TGCGCCAGCAGCTTTTTAGCGGGAGCTAACACCGGGGAGCTGTTTTTT. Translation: CASSFLAGANTGELFF.

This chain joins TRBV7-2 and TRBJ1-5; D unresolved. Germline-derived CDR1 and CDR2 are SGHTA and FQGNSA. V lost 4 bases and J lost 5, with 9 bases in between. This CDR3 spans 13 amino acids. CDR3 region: CASSSHGDQPQHF. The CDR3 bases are TGTGCCAGCAGCTCACACGGTGATCAGCCCCAGCATTTT.